This entry lists 5 T cell receptor beta chains sequenced from one sample in a study of T cell responses to AZD1222 COVID-19 vaccine (dated by TCRdb to about 2021). Library preparation employed the immunoSEQ multiplex PCR assay. TCRdb provides this immuneACCESS table in a form limited to in-frame rearrangements. Some clones are lacking; in checked studies, under half of them reflect an unresolved V gene, and why the rest are absent is not known. This sample gives fewer than 150,000 clones in total; 75% to 90% of them show up just once. Clones ranked in the top ten supply 1.5% to 2% of the sample. In light of the paper, this sample's time point label describes: about 28 days (+/-7) after the second vaccine dose. Here the sequenced sample was peripheral blood, taken 28 days after the second AZD1222 dose. These TCRs come from an adult who received the AZD1222 COVID-19 vaccine.

The chain joins TRBV28 to TRBJ2-7, with D hard to call. Germline CDR1 reads MDHEN; CDR2 reads SYDVKM. The germline V and J ends were trimmed by 6 bases and 0 bases, with 6 bases remaining between them. This CDR3 is 12 amino acids long. CDR3 region: CASRGSSYEQYV. In nucleotides, the CDR3 is TGTGCCAGCAGAGGAAGCTCCTACGAGCAGTACGTC.

V and J are TRBV7-2 and TRBJ2-1, with 8 positions matching TRBD1. Per the germline V gene, CDR1 is SGHTA and CDR2 is FQGNSA. V shed 7 bases, J shed 4 bases, and the junction held 9 bases outside the gene matches. The CDR3 is 15 amino acids. The CDR3 here is CASTTVTGEYNEQFF. The CDR3 DNA reads TGTGCCAGCACTACCGTGACAGGGGAGTACAATGAGCAGTTCTTC.

The chain employs TRBV6-5 and TRBJ2-2; D may be TRBD1 (6 bases). V lost 3 bases, J lost 0 bases, and 8 bases lay in between. The CDR3 consists of 15 residues. Germline CDR1 MNHEY, CDR2 SVGAGI. CDR3: CASSYGTSNTGELFF. Written as DNA, the CDR3 is TGTGCCAGCAGTTATGGGACATCGAACACCGGGGAGCTGTTTTTT.

The gene calls are TRBV30 and TRBJ1-3, with TRBD1 as a possible D gene (5 bases). CDR1 is GTSNPN, CDR2 SVGIG, per germline (reference sequence). V lost 1 base to trimming and J lost 0 bases, with 13 bases between them. This CDR3 has 16 residues. CDR3 region: CAWSAQGLSSGNTIYF. The CDR3 nucleotides are TGTGCCTGGAGTGCCCAGGGCCTGAGCTCTGGAAACACCATATATTTT.

The chain recombines TRBV12-3 or TRBV12-4 with TRBJ1-1, with TRBD1 matching 9 bases. This CDR3 has 13 residues. V shed 4 bases, J shed 7 bases, and the junction held 4 bases outside the gene matches. CDR3: CASSWTGALEAFF. CDR3 in DNA: TGTGCCAGCAGTTGGACAGGGGCCCTTGAAGCTTTCTTT.